This T cell receptor (beta chain) was identified during a study of monozygotic twins with cystic fibrosis (dated by TCRdb to 2020 to 2022). Regarding the study in general: Barcoded libraries were prepared from 3 to 3.5 micrograms of fragmented DNA with roughly 14 PCR cycles. To gauge how much genetics shapes V and J gene usage, the researchers compared TCR beta repertoires both within and across 16 monozygotic twin pairs who have cystic fibrosis. Ten female and six male twin pairs, aged roughly 2.0 to 36.4 years (median roughly 9 years) and mostly children and adolescents, were included in the cohort. Twins were ranked among 800 to 1,200 cohort participants for weight-for-height and FEVPerc (FEV1 disease centile) on the day of blood sampling. Data for three of the twin pairs had been reported previously in another context.

Remarks on this clone: Its specific antigen is unknown. Per-base quality was not reported, and no clone a single base away is much larger than it.

The twin pairs came from the European Cystic Fibrosis Twin and Sibling Study Cohort, a cohort that recruited patients from over a hundred CF clinics across 14 European countries. Zygosity and CFTR genotype were verified in-house, with zygosity tested by multiplex PCR of nine short tandem repeat loci. Each twin gave a peripheral blood sample, and clinical parameters were documented on that same day of blood sampling. Phenol/chloroform extraction was used to isolate genomic DNA from peripheral blood cells, and the DNA was then kept in TE buffer at 4 degrees C. V has 0 bases trimmed and J has 1 base trimmed; junction bases matching no gene number 5. The CDR3 numbers 18 residues from cysteine through phenylalanine. Only the CDR3 DNA is retained, 54 bases long and in frame from the first base. From a lookup of the germline V gene (reference sequence), CDR1 and CDR2 are PRHDT and FYEKMQ. TCR beta CDR3 regions were amplified by multiplex PCR with the immunoSEQ immune profiling system according to the manufacturer's instructions. An Illumina NextSeq system was used for sequencing. Per the authors' processing: The immunoSEQ Analyzer platform handled processing of the sequence data, and clonality was calculated by taking the square root of Simpson's index of productive rearrangements. V and J usage similarity was measured by Jensen-Shannon distance, and CDR3 generation probabilities were computed with OLGA. Shared CDR3 sequences were searched against the immuneACCESS database (August 2020) and VDJdb (December 2020). What TCRdb holds here is the immuneACCESS table cut down to in-frame rearrangements. Part of the clones is not present; checked against another copy, under half of the missing clones reflect an unresolved V gene, and the others are unexplained. V and J calls plus clone size are reproduced from that table; the DNA served to infer D and trimming. This sample gives 34,000 or so clones in total; roughly 90% of them show up just once. Roughly 0.85% of the sample belongs to the ten largest clones.

Beyond this particular receptor, the publication reports: No association turned up between shared CDR3 numbers and age, concordance or disease severity, and the cohort was small. V gene usage was most similar to the co-twin in 13 of 16 pairs, and J usage was most similar to the co-twin in 8 of 16 pairs, which suggests genetic constraints. Simpson clonality was found to be generally low (median around 0.0095), suggesting a naive-dominated repertoire, although higher clonality was observed in the most severely affected patients. Nucleotide-identical clonotype sharing was significantly higher within monozygotic CF twin pairs than between unrelated CF individuals (P = 0.000026, Mann-Whitney).

Sequencing was done on a sample of blood. This sequence uses TRBV13 and TRBJ2-6; TRBD1 fits 8 bases in the junction. The sequence came from a girl aged 2 to 10 with cystic fibrosis. The CDR3 protein: CASSLGQGARSGANVLTF. The base sequence is TGTGCCAGCAGCTTAGGGCAGGGGGCGCGATCTGGGGCCAACGTCCTGACTTTC. Joined to the reference TRBV13 and TRBJ2-6 proteins, this CDR3 gives the full variable domain: AAGVIQSPRHLIKEKRETATLKCYPIPRHDTVYWYQQGPGQDPQFLISFYEKMQSDKGSIPDRFSAQQFSDYHSELNMSSLELGDSALYFCASSLGQGARSGANVLTFGAGSRLTVL.